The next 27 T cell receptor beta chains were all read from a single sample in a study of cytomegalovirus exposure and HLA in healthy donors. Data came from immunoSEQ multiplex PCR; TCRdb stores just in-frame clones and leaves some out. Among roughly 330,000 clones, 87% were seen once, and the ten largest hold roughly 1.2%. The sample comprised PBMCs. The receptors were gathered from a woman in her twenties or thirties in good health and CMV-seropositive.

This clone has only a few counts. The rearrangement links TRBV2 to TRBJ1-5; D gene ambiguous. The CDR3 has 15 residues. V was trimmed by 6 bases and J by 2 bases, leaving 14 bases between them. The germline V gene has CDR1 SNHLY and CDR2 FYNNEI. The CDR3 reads CASSDPYLGNQPQHF. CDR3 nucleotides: TGTGCCAGCAGCGACCCCTATCTTGGCAATCAGCCCCAGCATTTT.

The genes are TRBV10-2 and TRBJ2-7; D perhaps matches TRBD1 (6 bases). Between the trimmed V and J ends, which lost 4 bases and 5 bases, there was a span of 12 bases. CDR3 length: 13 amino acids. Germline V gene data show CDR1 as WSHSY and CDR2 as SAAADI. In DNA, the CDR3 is TGCGCCAGCAGTGGGACCCCAGGGGACGAGCAGTACTTC. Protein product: CASSGTPGDEQYF.

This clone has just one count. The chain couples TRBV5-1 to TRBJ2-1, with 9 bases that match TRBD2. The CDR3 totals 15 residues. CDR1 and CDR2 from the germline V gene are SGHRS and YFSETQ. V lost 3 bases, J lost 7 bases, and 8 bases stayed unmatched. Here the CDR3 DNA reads TGCGCCAGCAGCTCCGAGCGGGGGGATATGAATGAGCAGTTCTTC. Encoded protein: CASSSERGDMNEQFF.

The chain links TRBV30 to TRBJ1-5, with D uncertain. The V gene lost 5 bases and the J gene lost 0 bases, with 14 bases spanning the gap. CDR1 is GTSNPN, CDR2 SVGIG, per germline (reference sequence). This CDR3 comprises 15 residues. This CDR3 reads CAWQITAYSNQPQHF. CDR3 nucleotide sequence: TGTGCCTGGCAAATTACAGCCTATAGCAATCAGCCCCAGCATTTT.

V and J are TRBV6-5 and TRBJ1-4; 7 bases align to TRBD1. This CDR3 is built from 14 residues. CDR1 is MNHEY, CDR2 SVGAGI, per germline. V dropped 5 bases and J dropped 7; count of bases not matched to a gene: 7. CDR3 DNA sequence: TGTGCCAGCAGTAATTCAGGGGGGCGTGAAAAACTGTTTTTT. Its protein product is CASSNSGGREKLFF.

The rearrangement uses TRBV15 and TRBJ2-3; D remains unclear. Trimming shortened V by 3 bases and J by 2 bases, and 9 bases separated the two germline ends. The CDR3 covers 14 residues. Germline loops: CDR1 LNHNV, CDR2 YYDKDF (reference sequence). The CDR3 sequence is CATSSPGPTDTQYF. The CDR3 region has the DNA TGTGCCACCAGCAGCCCCGGCCCCACAGATACGCAGTATTTT.

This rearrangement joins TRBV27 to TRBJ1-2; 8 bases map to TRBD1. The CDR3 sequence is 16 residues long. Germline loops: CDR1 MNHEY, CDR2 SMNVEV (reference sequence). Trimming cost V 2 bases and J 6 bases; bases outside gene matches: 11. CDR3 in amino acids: CASSLTRTGIVDGYTF. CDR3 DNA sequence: TGTGCCAGCAGTTTAACCCGGACAGGGATTGTGGATGGCTACACCTTC.

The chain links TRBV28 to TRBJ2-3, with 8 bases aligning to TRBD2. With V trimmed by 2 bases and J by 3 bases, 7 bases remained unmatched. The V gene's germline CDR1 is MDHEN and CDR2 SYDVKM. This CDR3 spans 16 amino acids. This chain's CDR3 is CASSLISGGGTDTQYF. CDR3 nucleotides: TGTGCCAGCAGTTTAATCTCCGGGGGGGGAACAGATACGCAGTATTTT.

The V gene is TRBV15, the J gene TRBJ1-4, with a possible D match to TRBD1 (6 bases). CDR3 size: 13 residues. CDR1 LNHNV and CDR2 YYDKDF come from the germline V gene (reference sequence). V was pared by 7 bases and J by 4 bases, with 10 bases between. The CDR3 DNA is TGTGCCACCACCGGGGACATTAATGAAAAACTGTTTTTT. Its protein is CATTGDINEKLFF.

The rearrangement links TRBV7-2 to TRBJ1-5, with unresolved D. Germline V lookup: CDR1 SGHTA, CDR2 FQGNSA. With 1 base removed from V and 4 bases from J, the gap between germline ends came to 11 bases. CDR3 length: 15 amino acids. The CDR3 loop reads CASSLEFAGNQPQHF. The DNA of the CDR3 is TGTGCCAGCAGCTTAGAATTCGCGGGTAATCAGCCCCAGCATTTT.

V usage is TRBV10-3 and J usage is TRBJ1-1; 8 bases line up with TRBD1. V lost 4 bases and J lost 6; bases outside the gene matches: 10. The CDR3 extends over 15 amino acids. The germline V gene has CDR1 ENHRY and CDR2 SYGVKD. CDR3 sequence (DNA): TGTGCCATCAGTGCGCAGGACAGGGTGAGGGCTGAAGCTTTCTTT. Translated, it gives CAISAQDRVRAEAFF.

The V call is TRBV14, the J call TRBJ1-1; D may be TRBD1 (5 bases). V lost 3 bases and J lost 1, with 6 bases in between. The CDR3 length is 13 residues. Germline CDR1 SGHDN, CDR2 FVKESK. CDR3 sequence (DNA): TGTGCCAGCAGCCAGGGGACGAACACTGAAGCTTTCTTT. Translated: CASSQGTNTEAFF.

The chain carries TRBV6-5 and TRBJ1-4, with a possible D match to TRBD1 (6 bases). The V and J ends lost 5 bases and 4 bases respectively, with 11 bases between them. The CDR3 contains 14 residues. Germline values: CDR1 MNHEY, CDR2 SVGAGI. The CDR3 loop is CASSNRAFNEKLFF. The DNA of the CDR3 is TGTGCCAGCAGTAACAGGGCATTTAATGAAAAACTGTTTTTT.

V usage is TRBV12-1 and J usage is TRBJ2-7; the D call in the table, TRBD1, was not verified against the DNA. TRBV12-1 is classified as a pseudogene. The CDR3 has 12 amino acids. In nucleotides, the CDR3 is TGTGCCAGCAGCTTACAGGGACCAGGGGAGTACTTC. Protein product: CASSLQGPGEYF.

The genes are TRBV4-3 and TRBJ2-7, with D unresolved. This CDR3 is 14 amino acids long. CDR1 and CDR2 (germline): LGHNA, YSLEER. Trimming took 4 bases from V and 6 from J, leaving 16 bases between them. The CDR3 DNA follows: TGCGCCAGCAGCCCCCGGGCTAGTTATAGCGAGCAGTACTTC. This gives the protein CASSPRASYSEQYF.

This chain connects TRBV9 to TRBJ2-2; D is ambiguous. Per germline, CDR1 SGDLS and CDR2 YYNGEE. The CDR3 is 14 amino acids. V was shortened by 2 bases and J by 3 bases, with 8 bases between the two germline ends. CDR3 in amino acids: CASSVDTYTGELFF. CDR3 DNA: TGTGCCAGCAGCGTCGACACTTACACCGGGGAGCTGTTTTTT. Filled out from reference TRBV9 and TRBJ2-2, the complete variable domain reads DSGVTQTPKHLITATGQRVTLRCSPRSGDLSVYWYQQSLDQGLQFLIQYYNGEERAKGNILERFSAQQFPDLHSELNLSSLELGDSALYFCASSVDTYTGELFFGEGSRLTVL.

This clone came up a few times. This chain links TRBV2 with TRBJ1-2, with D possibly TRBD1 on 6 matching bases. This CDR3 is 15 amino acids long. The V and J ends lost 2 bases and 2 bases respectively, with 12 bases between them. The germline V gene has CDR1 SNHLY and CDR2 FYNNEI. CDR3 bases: TGTGCCAGCAGTGAAAAGGCAGGGGCGAACTATGGCTACACCTTC. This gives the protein CASSEKAGANYGYTF.

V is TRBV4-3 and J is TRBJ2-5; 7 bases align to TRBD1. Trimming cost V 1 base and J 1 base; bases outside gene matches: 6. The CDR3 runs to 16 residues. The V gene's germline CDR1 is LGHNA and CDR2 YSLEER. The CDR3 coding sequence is TGCGCCAGCAGCCAAGGCAGACAGGGTGGCCAAGAGACCCAGTACTTC. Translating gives CASSQGRQGGQETQYF.

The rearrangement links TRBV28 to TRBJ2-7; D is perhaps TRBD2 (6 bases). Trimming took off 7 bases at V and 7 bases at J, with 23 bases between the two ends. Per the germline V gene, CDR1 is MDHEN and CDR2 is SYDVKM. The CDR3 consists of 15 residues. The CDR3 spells CASNPSGTLLREQYF. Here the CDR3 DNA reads TGTGCCAGCAACCCATCCGGGACTCTACTGAGGGAGCAGTACTTC.

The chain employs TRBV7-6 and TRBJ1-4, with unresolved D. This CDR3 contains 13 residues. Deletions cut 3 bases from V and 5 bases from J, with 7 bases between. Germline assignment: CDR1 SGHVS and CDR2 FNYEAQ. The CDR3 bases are TGTGCCAGCAGCTTGTTCCCGAATGAAAAACTGTTTTTT. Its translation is CASSLFPNEKLFF.

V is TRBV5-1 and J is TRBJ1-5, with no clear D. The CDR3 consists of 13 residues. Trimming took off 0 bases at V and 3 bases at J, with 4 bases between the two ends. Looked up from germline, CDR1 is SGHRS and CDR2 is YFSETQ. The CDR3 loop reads CASSLGTNQPQHF. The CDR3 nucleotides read TGCGCCAGCAGCTTGGGGACCAATCAGCCCCAGCATTTT.

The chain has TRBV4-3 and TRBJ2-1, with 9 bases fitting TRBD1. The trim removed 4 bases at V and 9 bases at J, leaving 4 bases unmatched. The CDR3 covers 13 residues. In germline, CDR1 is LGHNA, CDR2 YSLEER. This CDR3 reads CASSPGQGFEQFF. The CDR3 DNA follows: TGCGCCAGCAGCCCAGGACAGGGGTTTGAGCAGTTCTTC.

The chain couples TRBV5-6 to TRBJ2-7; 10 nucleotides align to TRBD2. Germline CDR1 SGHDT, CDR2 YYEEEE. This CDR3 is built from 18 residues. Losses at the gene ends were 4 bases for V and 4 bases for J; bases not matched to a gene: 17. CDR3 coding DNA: TGTGCCAGCAGCCCCTGGGGAGCGGGAGGGGAGATAGCTTACGAGCAGTACTTC. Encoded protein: CASSPWGAGGEIAYEQYF.

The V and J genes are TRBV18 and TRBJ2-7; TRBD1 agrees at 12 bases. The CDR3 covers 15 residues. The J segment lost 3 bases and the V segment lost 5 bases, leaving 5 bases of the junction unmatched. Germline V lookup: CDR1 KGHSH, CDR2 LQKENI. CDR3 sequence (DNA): TGTGCCAGCTCATTCCGGGACAGGGGGCTCTACGAGCAGTACTTC. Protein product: CASSFRDRGLYEQYF.

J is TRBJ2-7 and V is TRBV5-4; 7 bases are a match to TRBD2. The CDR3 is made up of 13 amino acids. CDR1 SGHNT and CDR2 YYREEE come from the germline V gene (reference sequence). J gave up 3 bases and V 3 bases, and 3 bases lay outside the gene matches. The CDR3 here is CASSSAGIYEQYF. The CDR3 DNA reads TGTGCCAGCAGCTCAGCGGGGATCTACGAGCAGTACTTC.

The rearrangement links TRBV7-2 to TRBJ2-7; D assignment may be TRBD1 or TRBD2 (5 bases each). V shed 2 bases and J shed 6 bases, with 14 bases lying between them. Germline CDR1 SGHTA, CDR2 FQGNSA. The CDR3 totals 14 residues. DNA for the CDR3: TGTGCCAGCAGCTTATCCCCAGGGACCCTCGAGCAGTACTTC. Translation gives CASSLSPGTLEQYF.

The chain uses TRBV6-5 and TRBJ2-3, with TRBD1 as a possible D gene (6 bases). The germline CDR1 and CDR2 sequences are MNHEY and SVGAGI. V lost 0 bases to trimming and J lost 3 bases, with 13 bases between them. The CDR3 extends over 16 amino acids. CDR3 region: CASSYSGALVTDTQYF. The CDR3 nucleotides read TGTGCCAGCAGTTACTCGGGGGCTTTGGTAACAGATACGCAGTATTTT.